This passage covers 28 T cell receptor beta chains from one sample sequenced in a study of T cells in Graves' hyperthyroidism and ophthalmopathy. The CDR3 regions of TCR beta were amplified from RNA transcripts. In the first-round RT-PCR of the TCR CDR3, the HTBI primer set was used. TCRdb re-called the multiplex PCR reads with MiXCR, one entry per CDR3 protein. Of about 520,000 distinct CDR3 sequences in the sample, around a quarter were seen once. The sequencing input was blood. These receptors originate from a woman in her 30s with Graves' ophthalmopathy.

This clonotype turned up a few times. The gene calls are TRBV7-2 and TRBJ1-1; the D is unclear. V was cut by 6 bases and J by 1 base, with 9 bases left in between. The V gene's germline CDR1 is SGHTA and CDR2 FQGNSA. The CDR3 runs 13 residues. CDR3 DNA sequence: TGTGCCAGCAGACTAAACAGGAACACTGAAGCTTTCTTT. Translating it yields CASRLNRNTEAFF.

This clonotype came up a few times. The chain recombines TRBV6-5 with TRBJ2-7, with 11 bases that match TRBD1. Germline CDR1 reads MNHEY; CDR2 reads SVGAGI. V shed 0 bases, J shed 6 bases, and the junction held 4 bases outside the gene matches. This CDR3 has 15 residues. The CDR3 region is CASSYSRTGGSEQYF. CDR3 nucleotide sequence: TGTGCCAGCAGTTACTCAAGGACAGGGGGCTCCGAGCAGTACTTC.

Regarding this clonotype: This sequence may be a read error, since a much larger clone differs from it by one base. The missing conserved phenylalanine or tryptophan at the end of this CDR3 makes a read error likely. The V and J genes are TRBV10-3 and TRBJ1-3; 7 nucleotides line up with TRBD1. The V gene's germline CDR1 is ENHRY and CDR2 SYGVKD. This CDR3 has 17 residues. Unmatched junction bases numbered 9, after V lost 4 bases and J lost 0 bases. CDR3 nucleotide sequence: TGTGCCATCAGTGGAAGACAGGGCCTGAGCTCTGGAAACACCATATATGTT. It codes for CAISGRQGLSSGNTIYV.

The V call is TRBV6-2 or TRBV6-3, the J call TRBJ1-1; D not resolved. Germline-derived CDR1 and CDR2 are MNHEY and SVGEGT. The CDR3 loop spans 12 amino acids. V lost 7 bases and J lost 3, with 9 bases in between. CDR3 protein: CASIDTYTEAFF. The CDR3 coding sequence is TGTGCCAGCATCGACACGTACACTGAAGCTTTCTTT.

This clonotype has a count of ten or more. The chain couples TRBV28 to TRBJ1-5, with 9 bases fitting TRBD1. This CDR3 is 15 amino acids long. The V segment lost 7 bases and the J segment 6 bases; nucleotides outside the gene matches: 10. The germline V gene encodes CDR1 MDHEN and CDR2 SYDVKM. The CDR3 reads CASTSGQGIGQPQHF. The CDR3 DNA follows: TGTGCCAGCACGTCGGGACAGGGCATAGGTCAGCCCCAGCATTTT.

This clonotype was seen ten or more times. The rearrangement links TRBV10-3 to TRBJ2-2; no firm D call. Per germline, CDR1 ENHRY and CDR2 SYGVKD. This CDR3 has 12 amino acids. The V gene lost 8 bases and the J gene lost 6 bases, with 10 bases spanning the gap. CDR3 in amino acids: CAIGGSSGELFF. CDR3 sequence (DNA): TGTGCCATCGGCGGCAGCTCCGGGGAGCTGTTTTTT.

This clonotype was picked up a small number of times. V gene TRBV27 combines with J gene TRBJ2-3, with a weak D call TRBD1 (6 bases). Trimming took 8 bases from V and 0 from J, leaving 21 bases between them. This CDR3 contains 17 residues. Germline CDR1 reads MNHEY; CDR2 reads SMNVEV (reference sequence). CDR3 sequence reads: CASGTMDEGISTDTQYF. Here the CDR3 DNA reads TGTGCCAGCGGGACAATGGACGAAGGAATTAGCACAGATACGCAGTATTTT.

The CDR3 here is CSAPSQGATDTQYF. In DNA, the CDR3 is TGCAGTGCCCCGTCACAGGGGGCCACAGATACGCAGTATTTT. The J gene is TRBJ2-3, the V gene TRBV20-1, with TRBD1 matching 9 bases. V was clipped by 6 bases and J by 2 bases; unmatched bases: 6. CDR3 length equals 14 residues. Germline loops: CDR1 DFQATT, CDR2 SNEGSKA (reference sequence).

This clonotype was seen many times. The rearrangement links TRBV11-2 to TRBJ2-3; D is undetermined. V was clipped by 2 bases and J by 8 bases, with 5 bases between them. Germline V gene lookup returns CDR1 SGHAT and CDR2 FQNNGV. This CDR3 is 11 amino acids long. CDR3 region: CASSLMGTQYF. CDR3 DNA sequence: TGTGCCAGCAGCTTAATGGGTACGCAGTATTTT. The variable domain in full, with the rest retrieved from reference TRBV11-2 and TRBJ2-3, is EAGVAQSPRYKIIEKRQSVAFWCNPISGHATLYWYQQILGQGPKLLIQFQNNGVVDDSQLPKDRFSAERLKGVDSTLKIQPAKLEDSAVYLCASSLMGTQYFGPGTRLTVL.

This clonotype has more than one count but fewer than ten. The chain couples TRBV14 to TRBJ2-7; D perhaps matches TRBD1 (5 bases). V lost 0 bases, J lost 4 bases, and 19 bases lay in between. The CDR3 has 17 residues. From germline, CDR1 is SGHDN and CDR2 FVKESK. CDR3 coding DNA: TGTGCCAGCAGCCAAGATAAACAGGCCTCCGATAGGTACGAGCAGTACTTC. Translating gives CASSQDKQASDRYEQYF.

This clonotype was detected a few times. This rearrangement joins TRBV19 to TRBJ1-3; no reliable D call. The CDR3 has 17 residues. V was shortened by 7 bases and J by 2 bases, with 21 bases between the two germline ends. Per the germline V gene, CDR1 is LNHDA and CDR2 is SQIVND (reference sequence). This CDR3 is CASKTSEAIFAGNTIYF. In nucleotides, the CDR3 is TGTGCCAGTAAGACCTCGGAAGCCATCTTCGCTGGAAACACCATATATTTT.

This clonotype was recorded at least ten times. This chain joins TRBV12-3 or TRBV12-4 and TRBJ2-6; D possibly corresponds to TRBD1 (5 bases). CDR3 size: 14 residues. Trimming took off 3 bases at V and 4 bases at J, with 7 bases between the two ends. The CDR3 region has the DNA TGTGCCAGCAGTTTGGGGCACGGGGCCAACGTCCTGACTTTC. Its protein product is CASSLGHGANVLTF.

The DNA for the CDR3 is TGTGCCAGCAGCCCCACGGGGCTCTATGGCTACACCTTC. This encodes CASSPTGLYGYTF. This rearrangement joins TRBV5-8 to TRBJ1-2, with D possibly matching TRBD1 (5 bases). The CDR3 runs 13 residues. Germline values: CDR1 SGHTS, CDR2 YDEGEE. Trimming cost V 4 bases and J 4 bases, with 11 bases left between them.

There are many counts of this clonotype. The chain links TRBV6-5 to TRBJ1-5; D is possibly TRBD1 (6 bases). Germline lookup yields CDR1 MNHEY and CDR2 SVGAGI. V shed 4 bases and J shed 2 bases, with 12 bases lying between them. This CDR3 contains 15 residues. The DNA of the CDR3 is TGTGCCAGCAGTTTTCTTTCAGGGGGCAATCAGCCCCAGCATTTT. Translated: CASSFLSGGNQPQHF.

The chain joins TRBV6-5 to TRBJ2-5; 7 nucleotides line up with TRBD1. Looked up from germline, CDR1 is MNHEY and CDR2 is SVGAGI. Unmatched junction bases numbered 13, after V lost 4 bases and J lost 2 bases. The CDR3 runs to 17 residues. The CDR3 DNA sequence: TGTGCCAGCAGTTCAAAGATACGATCGGGACAGCAAGAGACCCAGTACTTC. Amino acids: CASSSKIRSGQQETQYF.

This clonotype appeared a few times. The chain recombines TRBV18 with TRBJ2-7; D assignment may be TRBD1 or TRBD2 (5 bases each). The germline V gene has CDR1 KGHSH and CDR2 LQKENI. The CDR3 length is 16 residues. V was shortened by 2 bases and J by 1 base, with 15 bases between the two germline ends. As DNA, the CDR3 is TGTGCCAGCTCACCAAGGGGCGGAGAGGGGTCCTACGAGCAGTACTTC. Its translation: CASSPRGGEGSYEQYF.

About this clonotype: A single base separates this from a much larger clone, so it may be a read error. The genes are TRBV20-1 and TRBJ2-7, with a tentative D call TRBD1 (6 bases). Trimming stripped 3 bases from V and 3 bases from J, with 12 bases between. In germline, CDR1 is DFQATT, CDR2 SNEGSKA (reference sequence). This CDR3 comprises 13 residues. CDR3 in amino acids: CSARGDTDYEQYF. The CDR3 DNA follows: TGCAGTGCTAGGGGGGACACCGACTACGAGCAGTACTTC.

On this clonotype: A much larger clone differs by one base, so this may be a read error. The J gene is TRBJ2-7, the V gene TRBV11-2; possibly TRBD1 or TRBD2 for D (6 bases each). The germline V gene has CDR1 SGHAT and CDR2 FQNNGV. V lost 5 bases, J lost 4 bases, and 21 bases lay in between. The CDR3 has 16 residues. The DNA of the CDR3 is TGTGCCAGCAGCCCCTCGGCCTCGGAGGGGACATACGAGCAGTACGTC. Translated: CASSPSASEGTYEQYV.

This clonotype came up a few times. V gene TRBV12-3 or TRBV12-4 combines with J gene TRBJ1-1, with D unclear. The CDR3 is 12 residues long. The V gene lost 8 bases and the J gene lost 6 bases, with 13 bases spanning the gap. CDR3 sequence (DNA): TGTGCCAGCCTACAGTGGCCTTCTGAAGCTTTCTTT. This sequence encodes CASLQWPSEAFF.

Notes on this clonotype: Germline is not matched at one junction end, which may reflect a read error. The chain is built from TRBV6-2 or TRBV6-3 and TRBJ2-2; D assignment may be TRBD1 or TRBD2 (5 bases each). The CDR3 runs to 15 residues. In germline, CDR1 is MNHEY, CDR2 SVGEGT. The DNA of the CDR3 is TGTGCCAGCAGTTACATGGGGCAGGGCACCGGGGAGCTGTGTTTT. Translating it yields CASSYMGQGTGELCF.

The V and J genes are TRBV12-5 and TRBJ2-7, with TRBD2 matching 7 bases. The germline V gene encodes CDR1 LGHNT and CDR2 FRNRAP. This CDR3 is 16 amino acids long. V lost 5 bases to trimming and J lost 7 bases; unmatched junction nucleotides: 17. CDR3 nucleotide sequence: TGTGCTAGTGGTCGACGTTATAAGGGAGGGCCTCGGGAGCAGTACTTC. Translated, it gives CASGRRYKGGPREQYF.

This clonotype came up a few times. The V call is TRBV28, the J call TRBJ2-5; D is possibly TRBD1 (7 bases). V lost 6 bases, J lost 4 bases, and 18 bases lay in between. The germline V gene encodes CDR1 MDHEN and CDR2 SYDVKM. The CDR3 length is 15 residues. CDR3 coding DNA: TGTGCCAGCAGCACGTCAGGGGGGATTGGAGAGACCCAGTACTTC. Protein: CASSTSGGIGETQYF.

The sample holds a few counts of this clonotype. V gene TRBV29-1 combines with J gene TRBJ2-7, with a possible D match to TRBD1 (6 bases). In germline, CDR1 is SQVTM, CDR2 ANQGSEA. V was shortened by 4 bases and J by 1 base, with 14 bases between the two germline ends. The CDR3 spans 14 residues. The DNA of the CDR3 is TGCAGCGTTGGGGAGACAGGAACTTCCTACGAGCAGTACTTC. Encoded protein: CSVGETGTSYEQYF.

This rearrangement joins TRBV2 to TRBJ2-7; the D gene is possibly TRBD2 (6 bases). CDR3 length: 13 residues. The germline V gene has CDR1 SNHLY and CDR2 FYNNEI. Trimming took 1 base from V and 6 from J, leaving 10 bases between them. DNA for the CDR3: TGTGCCAGCAGTGAAGGTCTAGCGTCCGAGCAGTACTTC. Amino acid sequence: CASSEGLASEQYF.

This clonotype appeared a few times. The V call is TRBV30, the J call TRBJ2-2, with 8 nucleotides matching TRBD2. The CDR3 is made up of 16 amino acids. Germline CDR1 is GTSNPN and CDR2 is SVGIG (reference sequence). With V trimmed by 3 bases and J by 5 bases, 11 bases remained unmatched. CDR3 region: CAWRQPGSGGTGELFF. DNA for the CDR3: TGTGCCTGGAGACAACCGGGGAGCGGGGGTACCGGGGAGCTGTTTTTT.

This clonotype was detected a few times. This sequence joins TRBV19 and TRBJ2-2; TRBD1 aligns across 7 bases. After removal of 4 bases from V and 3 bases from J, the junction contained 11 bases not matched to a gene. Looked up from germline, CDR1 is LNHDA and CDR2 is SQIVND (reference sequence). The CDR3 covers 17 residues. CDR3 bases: TGTGCCAGTAGTAATCCCTCCCGGGACAGATACACCGGGGAGCTGTTTTTT. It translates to CASSNPSRDRYTGELFF.

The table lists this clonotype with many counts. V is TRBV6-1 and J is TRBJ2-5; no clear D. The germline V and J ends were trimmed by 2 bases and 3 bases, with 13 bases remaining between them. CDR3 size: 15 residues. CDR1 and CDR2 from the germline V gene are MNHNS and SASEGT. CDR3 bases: TGTGCCAGCAGTGAATCCAAGGGTTCCGAAGAGACCCAGTACTTC. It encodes CASSESKGSEETQYF.

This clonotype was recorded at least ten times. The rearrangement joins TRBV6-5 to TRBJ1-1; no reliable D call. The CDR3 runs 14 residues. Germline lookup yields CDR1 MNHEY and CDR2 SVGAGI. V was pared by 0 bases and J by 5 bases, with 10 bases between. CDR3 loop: CASSYSIGGTEAFF. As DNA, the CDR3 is TGTGCCAGCAGTTACTCGATAGGAGGGACTGAAGCTTTCTTT.